The next 32 T cell receptor beta chains were all read from a single sample in a study of technical replicates of blood from a handful of donors. Measured with immunoSEQ multiplex PCR; TCRdb has only the in-frame clones, and not every one. The top ten clones hold about 0.21% of a sample with some 96,000 clones, almost 96% of them seen once. Sequencing was carried out using T cells isolated from PBMCs. These receptors all come from a human donor in good health.

The V call is TRBV21-1, the J call TRBJ1-2. TRBV21-1 counts as a pseudogene. This CDR3 region has 14 residues. The CDR3 loop is CASSKAERALIYTF. CDR3 DNA: TGTGCCAGCAGCAAAGCTGAGAGGGCCCTGATCTACACCTTC.

The genes are TRBV6-5 and TRBJ1-1; no definite D call. Deletions cut 0 bases from V and 4 bases from J, with 12 bases between. The CDR3 spans 15 residues. Germline V gene sequence: CDR1 MNHEY, CDR2 SVGAGI. CDR3 DNA sequence: TGTGCCAGCAGTTACTCATCTCAGTTTTTCACTGAAGCTTTCTTT. Its translation is CASSYSSQFFTEAFF.

V is TRBV27 and J is TRBJ2-7; TRBD1 matches at 7 bases. V was clipped by 6 bases and J by 5 bases; unmatched bases: 4. The CDR3 sequence is 12 residues long. CDR1 is MNHEY and CDR2 is SMNVEV in the germline V gene (reference sequence). The CDR3 reads CASRDRINEQYF. As DNA, the CDR3 is TGTGCCAGCAGGGACAGGATCAACGAGCAGTACTTC.

V gene TRBV7-2 combines with J gene TRBJ2-1; 13 nucleotides match TRBD2. The CDR3 spans 16 residues. Losses at the gene ends were 5 bases for V and 6 bases for J; bases not matched to a gene: 7. Germline V CDR1 and CDR2: SGHTA, FQGNSA. The CDR3 sequence is CASSKGTSGTLNEQFF. CDR3 sequence (DNA): TGTGCCAGCAGCAAAGGGACTAGCGGGACACTCAATGAGCAGTTCTTC.

The chain combines TRBV29-1 with TRBJ2-1; D perhaps matches TRBD2 (5 bases). This CDR3 is built from 14 residues. The germline gives CDR1 SQVTM, CDR2 ANQGSEA. V gave up 4 bases and J gave up 3 bases, with 13 bases separating them. CDR3 sequence (DNA): TGCAGCGTTGTTTCCAGCGGCCACTACAATGAGCAGTTCTTC. This encodes CSVVSSGHYNEQFF.

This chain connects TRBV28 to TRBJ1-4; no firm D call. In germline, CDR1 is MDHEN, CDR2 SYDVKM. V was trimmed by 8 bases and J by 14 bases, leaving 18 bases between them. The CDR3 contains 12 residues. The CDR3 sequence: CASGRAQALLFF. The DNA of the CDR3 is TGTGCCAGCGGCCGAGCTCAGGCGTTGCTGTTTTTT.

The CDR3: CASWGRGERGYTF. CDR3 sequence (DNA): TGTGCCAGCTGGGGTCGGGGGGAGAGAGGCTACACCTTC. V is TRBV27 and J is TRBJ1-2; possible D gene TRBD1, 5 bases. CDR1 MNHEY and CDR2 SMNVEV come from the germline V gene (reference sequence). Deletions cut 8 bases from V and 8 bases from J, with 18 bases between. This CDR3 comprises 13 residues.

V gene TRBV2 combines with J gene TRBJ2-3; TRBD1 matches at 9 bases. The CDR3 runs 17 residues. V dropped 6 bases and J dropped 2; count of bases not matched to a gene: 12. CDR1 is SNHLY and CDR2 is FYNNEI in the germline V gene. CDR3 residues: CASRRLLRDRDTDTQYF. The CDR3 nucleotides read TGTGCCAGCAGAAGACTACTTCGGGACAGGGACACAGATACGCAGTATTTT.

The chain joins TRBV29-1 to TRBJ2-7; TRBD1 might be the D (6 bases). This CDR3 has 15 amino acids. Trimming stripped 4 bases from V and 0 bases from J, with 16 bases between. The germline V gene encodes CDR1 SQVTM and CDR2 ANQGSEA. CDR3 protein: CSVVGGGQGSYEQYF. The CDR3 nucleotides read TGCAGCGTTGTCGGTGGGGGCCAAGGCTCCTACGAGCAGTACTTC.

This clone has only one observation. The chain joins TRBV5-6 to TRBJ1-1; unclear D gene. Germline assignment: CDR1 SGHDT and CDR2 YYEEEE. Between the trimmed V and J ends, which lost 1 base and 4 bases, there was a span of 14 bases. The CDR3 has 15 amino acids. CDR3 in DNA: TGTGCCAGCAGCTTGTTTGAGGCGGAGTTCACTGAAGCTTTCTTT. Protein: CASSLFEAEFTEAFF.

V usage is TRBV2 and J usage is TRBJ2-7; D is undetermined. This CDR3 is 14 amino acids long. Germline CDR1 is SNHLY and CDR2 is FYNNEI. The V and J ends lost 0 bases and 1 base respectively, with 7 bases between them. CDR3 sequence reads: CASSEAQVSYEQYF. The CDR3 DNA follows: TGTGCCAGCAGTGAAGCGCAGGTGTCCTACGAGCAGTACTTC.

The DNA for the CDR3 is TGTGCCAGCAGTGAAAGCCCGGCAGGGGTCCCCATGAACACTGAAGCTTTCTTT. Its translation: CASSESPAGVPMNTEAFF. The chain carries TRBV6-1 and TRBJ1-1, with D maybe TRBD1 (6 bases). The V gene lost 2 bases and the J gene lost 0 bases, with 19 bases spanning the gap. Germline V gene lookup returns CDR1 MNHNS and CDR2 SASEGT. The CDR3 sequence is 18 residues long.

The chain has TRBV9 and TRBJ2-5; 7 bases map to TRBD2. Germline CDR1 is SGDLS and CDR2 is YYNGEE. The J segment lost 3 bases and the V segment lost 0 bases, leaving 8 bases of the junction unmatched. There are 16 residues in the CDR3. CDR3 region: CASSVASGHKKETQYF. CDR3 coding DNA: TGTGCCAGCAGCGTAGCTAGCGGACATAAAAAAGAGACCCAGTACTTC.

The chain joins TRBV27 to TRBJ1-5; a possible D gene is TRBD1 (5 bases). With 5 bases removed from V and 3 bases from J, the gap between germline ends came to 17 bases. Germline assignment: CDR1 MNHEY and CDR2 SMNVEV (reference sequence). The CDR3 spans 16 residues. CDR3 loop: CASSPRQFRLNQPQHF. Written as DNA, the CDR3 is TGTGCCAGCAGTCCACGACAGTTTCGACTCAATCAGCCCCAGCATTTT.

The chain links TRBV28 to TRBJ2-1, with D tentatively TRBD1 (5 bases). Trimming took 6 bases from V and 12 from J, leaving 12 bases between them. Germline V gene lookup returns CDR1 MDHEN and CDR2 SYDVKM. This CDR3 is 11 amino acids long. CDR3 sequence reads: CASSPRVGQFF. In nucleotides, the CDR3 is TGTGCCAGCAGCCCCAGGGTTGGGCAGTTCTTC.

In DNA form, the CDR3 reads TGTGCCAGCAGCCGACACATTAGCGGGGGGAGCACAGATACGCAGTATTTT. Protein product: CASSRHISGGSTDTQYF. The V and J genes are TRBV14 and TRBJ2-3; 10 bases fit TRBD2. The CDR3 is 17 amino acids. Trimming removed 4 bases from V and 0 bases from J; junction bases left unmatched: 7. Germline values: CDR1 SGHDN, CDR2 FVKESK.

The rearrangement uses TRBV5-1 and TRBJ1-5; D not resolved. CDR1 SGHRS and CDR2 YFSETQ come from the germline V gene. Trimming left V 0 bases short and J 7 bases short, with 11 bases between. The CDR3 loop spans 14 amino acids. The CDR3 nucleotides are TGCGCCAGCAGCTTGGCGGGTTTTGGGCAGCCCCAGCATTTT. Residues: CASSLAGFGQPQHF.

V usage is TRBV6-5 and J usage is TRBJ2-3; possible D gene TRBD1, 6 bases. The germline V gene encodes CDR1 MNHEY and CDR2 SVGAGI. The CDR3 covers 16 residues. V was trimmed by 0 bases and J by 2 bases, leaving 12 bases between them. In DNA, the CDR3 is TGTGCCAGCAGTTACTCTGTACAGGGAGTCACAGATACGCAGTATTTT. Residues: CASSYSVQGVTDTQYF.

The V call is TRBV19, the J call TRBJ1-2; possible D gene TRBD1, 6 bases. V lost 7 bases to trimming and J lost 4 bases, with 16 bases between them. Germline V CDR1 and CDR2: LNHDA, SQIVND (reference sequence). The CDR3 length is 14 residues. Here the CDR3 DNA reads TGTGCCAGTATTCCATCTGGGGGCCCCTATGGCTACACCTTC. Translating it yields CASIPSGGPYGYTF. Full variable domain (remainder filled in from reference TRBV19 and TRBJ1-2): DGGITQSPKYLFRKEGQNVTLSCEQNLNHDAMYWYRQDPGQGLRLIYYSQIVNDFQKGDIAEGYSVSREKKESFPLTVTSAQKNPTAFYLCASIPSGGPYGYTFGSGTRLTVV.

The chain joins TRBV12-5 to TRBJ2-1; D may be TRBD2 (5 bases). The CDR3 runs 15 residues. Trimming took off 1 base at V and 0 bases at J, with 7 bases between the two ends. Per the germline V gene, CDR1 is LGHNT and CDR2 is FRNRAP. CDR3 residues: CASGLAGSSYNEQFF. The CDR3 bases are TGTGCTAGTGGTTTGGCGGGAAGCTCCTACAATGAGCAGTTCTTC.

This clone was recorded once. This chain uses TRBV25-1 with TRBJ1-5; D ambiguous. Germline loops: CDR1 MGHDK, CDR2 SYGVNS. This CDR3 comprises 16 residues. The germline V and J ends were trimmed by 0 bases and 3 bases, with 12 bases remaining between them. The chain's CDR3 is CASSEYGSGPNQPQHF. The DNA for the CDR3 is TGTGCCAGCAGTGAATATGGGAGTGGACCCAATCAGCCCCAGCATTTT.

J is TRBJ2-1 and V is TRBV7-3, with D unresolved. The CDR3 loop spans 12 amino acids. The V end was cut by 4 bases, the J end by 6 bases, with 7 bases between. Per the germline V gene, CDR1 is SGHTA and CDR2 is FQGTGA. The CDR3 protein is CASSYSPNEQFF. In DNA form, the CDR3 reads TGTGCCAGCAGCTATAGCCCCAATGAGCAGTTCTTC.

The chain has TRBV9 and TRBJ2-5; D is unclear. Trimming cost V 2 bases and J 4 bases, with 15 bases left between them. CDR1 and CDR2 (germline): SGDLS, YYNGEE. This CDR3 is 15 amino acids long. The CDR3 is CASSVGLVERETQYF. DNA of the CDR3: TGTGCCAGCAGCGTTGGCCTAGTGGAGAGAGAGACCCAGTACTTC.

The gene calls are TRBV6-5 and TRBJ2-7; D possibly corresponds to TRBD2 (5 bases). Germline CDR1 and CDR2: MNHEY and SVGAGI. The germline V and J ends were trimmed by 0 bases and 3 bases, with 12 bases remaining between them. The CDR3 covers 15 residues. The CDR3 spells CASSYSIGNGYEQYF. The CDR3 DNA reads as TGTGCCAGCAGTTACTCGATCGGGAACGGCTACGAGCAGTACTTC.

The chain recombines TRBV4-1 with TRBJ2-2; 8 positions match TRBD2. After removal of 3 bases from V and 8 bases from J, the junction contained 8 bases not matched to a gene. The germline CDR1 and CDR2 sequences are MGHRA and YSYEKL. This CDR3 is built from 15 residues. CDR3 sequence: CASSHRGGSLGELFF. The DNA of the CDR3 is TGCGCCAGCAGCCATCGCGGGGGGTCTTTGGGGGAGCTGTTTTTT.

The chain links TRBV29-1 to TRBJ1-1, with 9 bases that match TRBD1. With V trimmed by 7 bases and J by 2 bases, 5 bases remained unmatched. The CDR3 has 13 residues. Germline V CDR1 and CDR2: SQVTM, ANQGSEA. This chain's CDR3 is CSARTGVNTEAFF. CDR3 DNA sequence: TGCAGCGCTAGGACAGGGGTTAACACTGAAGCTTTCTTT.

The CDR3, as DNA: TGTGCCAGCAGTTTACCCCTCCAAGGGGGCACAGATACGCAGTATTTT. Translated: CASSLPLQGGTDTQYF. The chain is built from TRBV28 and TRBJ2-3; tentative D call: TRBD1 (5 bases). V was trimmed by 2 bases and J by 1 base, leaving 13 bases between them. CDR3 length: 16 residues. Germline lookup yields CDR1 MDHEN and CDR2 SYDVKM.

The chain employs TRBV6-4 and TRBJ2-5; 9 nucleotides line up with TRBD1. The CDR3 spans 13 residues. Germline V gene data show CDR1 as MRHNA and CDR2 as SNTAGT. The trim removed 5 bases at V and 4 bases at J, leaving 2 bases unmatched. CDR3 sequence: CASSMGQGETQYF. The DNA for the CDR3 is TGTGCCAGCAGTATGGGACAGGGAGAGACCCAGTACTTC.

This clone has a handful of counts. The rearrangement uses TRBV7-9 and TRBJ1-2, with D maybe TRBD1 (6 bases). The germline gives CDR1 SEHNR, CDR2 FQNEAQ (reference sequence). The CDR3 loop spans 17 amino acids. V was clipped by 9 bases and J by 3 bases, with 26 bases between them. CDR3 region: CASHPKSRTEKDYGYTF. The CDR3 nucleotides read TGTGCCAGTCACCCGAAAAGCCGGACAGAGAAAGACTATGGCTACACCTTC.

The chain combines TRBV5-4 with TRBJ2-3; D possibly corresponds to TRBD2 (6 bases). The length of the CDR3 is 14 residues. Germline V gene lookup returns CDR1 SGHNT and CDR2 YYREEE (reference sequence). V gave up 0 bases and J gave up 4 bases, with 9 bases separating them. The CDR3 protein is CASSLDASADTQYF. The CDR3, as DNA: TGTGCCAGCAGCTTGGATGCTAGCGCAGATACGCAGTATTTT. The full variable domain, with the rest looked up from reference TRBV5-4 and TRBJ2-3, is ETGVTQSPTHLIKTRGQQVTLRCSSQSGHNTVSWYQQALGQGPQFIFQYYREEENGRGNFPPRFSGLQFPNYSSELNVNALELDDSALYLCASSLDASADTQYFGPGTRLTVL.

V usage is TRBV9 and J usage is TRBJ2-5, with 12 bases identical to TRBD2. Trimming cost V 0 bases and J 1 base; bases outside gene matches: 4. There are 17 residues in the CDR3. The germline V gene has CDR1 SGDLS and CDR2 YYNGEE. The CDR3 region is CASSVALAGGSQETQYF. The CDR3 coding sequence is TGTGCCAGCAGCGTAGCTCTAGCGGGAGGGAGCCAAGAGACCCAGTACTTC.

This clone was counted once. A junction boundary mismatches the germline segment, possibly from a read error. The rearrangement links TRBV5-6 to TRBJ1-2; 7 bases align to TRBD1. Per the germline V gene, CDR1 is SGHDT and CDR2 is YYEEEE. The CDR3 extends over 12 amino acids. This chain's CDR3 is CASSPLPGQPSF. DNA for the CDR3: TGTGCCAGCAGCCCACTGCCGGGACAGCCATCCTTC.